This TCR beta chain is drawn from a study of T cell responses to AZD1222 COVID-19 vaccine. General study results and limits: White British ancestry dominated among donors, who included more females, and clonal diversity was possibly underestimated. Baseline testing showed seropositivity in only a handful of AZD1222 recipients. Nearly half of unique spike-specific TCRs reportedly avoided B.1.351 and B.1.1.7 mutated regions.

V lost 4 bases, J lost 9 bases, and 11 bases stayed unmatched. CDR3 size: 15 residues. The germline V gene encodes CDR1 SEHNR and CDR2 FQNEAQ (reference sequence). Assay: immunoSEQ multiplex PCR; the TCRdb copy retains only in-frame clones and omits some. Its table lists over 140,000 clones. A remark on this clone: Its antigen is not known.

This receptor was obtained from an adult in good health. The rearrangement uses TRBV7-9 and TRBJ2-1, with 8 bases aligning to TRBD2. The specimen was peripheral blood. CDR3 sequence reads: CASSSGGSGVLEQFF. CDR3 nucleotides: TGTGCCAGCAGCTCCGGGGGTAGCGGGGTTCTTGAGCAGTTCTTC.